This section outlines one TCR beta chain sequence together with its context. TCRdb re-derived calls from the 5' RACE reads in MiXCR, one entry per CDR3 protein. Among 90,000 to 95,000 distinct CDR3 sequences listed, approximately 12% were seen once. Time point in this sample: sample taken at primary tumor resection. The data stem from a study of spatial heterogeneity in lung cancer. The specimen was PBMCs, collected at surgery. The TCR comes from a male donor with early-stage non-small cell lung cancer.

Here the CDR3 DNA reads TGCAGTGCTTCCCAGCGGGACCCCTACGAGCAGTACTTC. This sequence encodes CSASQRDPYEQYF. The chain couples TRBV20-1 to TRBJ2-7, with TRBD2 matching 7 bases. This CDR3 contains 13 residues. With V trimmed by 5 bases and J by 2 bases, 6 bases remained unmatched. Germline values: CDR1 DFQATT, CDR2 SNEGSKA (reference sequence).